This TCR beta chain came from a study of immune characterization of retroperitoneal liposarcoma. Each CDR3 protein gets one entry after TCRdb re-called the PCR reads with MiXCR. The data contain thousands of distinct CDR3 sequences, 45% to 50% of them singletons. Per germline, CDR1 MNHNY and CDR2 SVGAGI (reference sequence). There are 12 residues in the CDR3. Trimming took off 6 bases at V and 13 bases at J, with 16 bases between the two ends. The sequence was collected from a female donor with retroperitoneal liposarcoma. Input material: tumor tissue. The rearrangement links TRBV6-6 to TRBJ2-1; D is perhaps TRBD1 (5 bases). CDR3: CASRDSQETQFF. The CDR3 DNA reads as TGTGCCAGCAGAGACAGCCAAGAGACCCAGTTCTTC.